Listed here are 31 T cell receptor beta chains from one sample, sequenced in a study of T cells expressing NK-cell markers. For each CDR3 protein, TCRdb gives one entry from its re-call of the 5' RACE reads, without DNA. Its clone listing holds 500,000 to 700,000 distinct CDR3 sequences. Sequenced input: blood T cells: a sorted CD56 or NKG2C T cell subset, CD4+ or CD8+ T cells, or bulk PBMC T cells (not recorded which). The receptors derive from a man in his late teens or twenties in good health.

The chain is built from TRBV19 and TRBJ2-1; with no DNA, the TCRdb D assignment of TRBD2 cannot be verified. Looked up from germline, CDR1 is LNHDA and CDR2 is SQIVND (reference sequence). The CDR3 is 15 amino acids. CDR3 region: CASSIGGSQYNEQFF. The whole variable domain, filled in from reference TRBV19 and TRBJ2-1, reads DGGITQSPKYLFRKEGQNVTLSCEQNLNHDAMYWYRQDPGQGLRLIYYSQIVNDFQKGDIAEGYSVSREKKESFPLTVTSAQKNPTAFYLCASSIGGSQYNEQFFGPGTRLTVL.

The gene calls are TRBV11-2 and TRBJ2-5; with no DNA, the TCRdb D assignment of TRBD1 cannot be verified. This CDR3 has 16 amino acids. Germline V gives CDR1 SGHAT, CDR2 FQNNGV. The CDR3 loop reads CASSLGTRTYQETQYF.

This chain links TRBV6-1 with TRBJ2-5. Germline V lookup: CDR1 MNHNS, CDR2 SASEGT. The CDR3 has 14 residues. The CDR3 reads CASSRFETQETQYF.

The chain uses TRBV20-1 and TRBJ2-1; the D gene TCRdb calls, TRBD2, cannot be checked with no DNA. The CDR3 runs 15 residues. Germline CDR1 DFQATT, CDR2 SNEGSKA (reference sequence). CDR3 protein: CSARVGGRVLNEQFF.

The V gene is TRBV12-3 or TRBV12-4, the J gene TRBJ1-5; the D call of TRBD1 rests on TCRdb alone, since no DNA is present to check it. This CDR3 contains 15 residues. The CDR3 spells CASGTDRASNQPQHF.

V is TRBV12-3 or TRBV12-4 and J is TRBJ2-1; the D call from TCRdb, TRBD2, cannot be confirmed without DNA. The CDR3 length is 15 residues. CDR3 protein: CASSLRREGPDEQFF.

The rearrangement uses TRBV7-7 and TRBJ2-7; TCRdb outputs TRBD2, but without DNA this stays unchecked. The CDR3 has 17 amino acids. Germline V gene sequence: CDR1 SSHAT, CDR2 FNYEAQ (reference sequence). Here the CDR3 reads CASSLPGLVMDSYEQYF.

The chain combines TRBV2 with TRBJ1-4; absent DNA, TCRdb's TRBD1 call cannot be checked. This CDR3 spans 15 amino acids. The germline gives CDR1 SNHLY, CDR2 FYNNEI. This chain's CDR3 is CASSVPRQINEKLFF.

The chain links TRBV24-1 to TRBJ2-1; TCRdb gives TRBD2 as the D gene, but with no DNA this cannot be confirmed. Germline loops: CDR1 KGHDR, CDR2 SFDVKD. The CDR3 has 15 amino acids. The CDR3 reads CATSSGRRAYNEQFF.

The chain is built from TRBV29-1 and TRBJ2-1. The length of the CDR3 is 16 residues. In germline, CDR1 is SQVTM, CDR2 ANQGSEA. This chain's CDR3 is CSVDFRSENPYNEQFF.

The genes are TRBV6-1 and TRBJ1-3. This CDR3 contains 13 residues. Germline CDR1 MNHNS, CDR2 SASEGT. The chain's CDR3 is CASSGRNRDTIYF.

This chain uses TRBV28 with TRBJ2-5; TCRdb gives TRBD2 as the D gene, but with no DNA this cannot be confirmed. The CDR3 length is 13 residues. In germline, CDR1 is MDHEN, CDR2 SYDVKM. CDR3 sequence reads: CASISGLQETQYF.

The V call is TRBV12-3 or TRBV12-4, the J call TRBJ1-5; TCRdb outputs TRBD1, but without DNA this stays unchecked. The CDR3 consists of 14 residues. CDR3 in amino acids: CASRATGGDQPQHF.

The chain links TRBV7-2 to TRBJ2-3; the TCRdb call, TRBD2, lacks DNA for checking. The germline V gene encodes CDR1 SGHTA and CDR2 FQGNSA. This CDR3 is built from 16 residues. CDR3 sequence: CASSLVGTSVGDTQYF. The variable domain in full, completed from reference TRBV7-2 and TRBJ2-3, reads GAGVSQSPSNKVTEKGKDVELRCDPISGHTALYWYRQSLGQGLEFLIYFQGNSAPDKSGLPSDRFSAERTGGSVSTLTIQRTQQEDSAVYLCASSLVGTSVGDTQYFGPGTRLTVL.

V and J are TRBV7-6 and TRBJ2-7. Germline V gene data show CDR1 as SGHVS and CDR2 as FNYEAQ. This CDR3 comprises 14 residues. The chain's CDR3 is CASSASRSSYEQYF.

The chain carries TRBV5-1 and TRBJ1-1; with no DNA, the TCRdb D assignment of TRBD1 cannot be verified. CDR1 is SGHRS, CDR2 YFSETQ, per germline. The length of the CDR3 is 17 residues. CDR3 sequence reads: CASSRQSGTGGNTEAFF.

The chain uses TRBV6-5 and TRBJ1-2. The CDR3 consists of 15 residues. Germline V gene data show CDR1 as MNHEY and CDR2 as SVGAGI. CDR3 loop: CASSYSPATNYGYTF.

The chain has TRBV20-1 and TRBJ1-2; the TCRdb D gene call, TRBD1, has no DNA to confirm it. Germline loops: CDR1 DFQATT, CDR2 SNEGSKA (reference sequence). CDR3 length equals 14 residues. The CDR3 sequence is CSARAQGANYGYTF.

The chain combines TRBV15 with TRBJ2-3; lacking DNA, the TRBD2 call made by TCRdb goes unchecked. CDR3 length equals 14 residues. Germline CDR1 and CDR2: LNHNV and YYDKDF (reference sequence). CDR3 in amino acids: CATSGQDARFYQYF.

The chain employs TRBV29-1 and TRBJ2-1. The germline CDR1 and CDR2 sequences are SQVTM and ANQGSEA. The CDR3 has 14 residues. CDR3 loop: CSVDLRPTYNEQFF.

The rearrangement joins TRBV7-9 to TRBJ2-5; checking the TCRdb D call of TRBD1 is not possible without DNA. The CDR3 sequence is 16 residues long. CDR1 is SEHNR, CDR2 FQNEAQ, per germline (reference sequence). The CDR3 here is CASSLPWGAHQETQYF.

The chain uses TRBV4-2 and TRBJ1-5; the TRBD1 assignment by TCRdb is unverifiable without DNA. Per germline, CDR1 LGHNA and CDR2 YNFKEQ. The length of the CDR3 is 15 residues. CDR3 residues: CASSQEWGGNQPQHF.

The chain recombines TRBV20-1 with TRBJ2-4; TCRdb lists TRBD2, though no DNA is available to test this call. This CDR3 is built from 16 residues. Per germline, CDR1 DFQATT and CDR2 SNEGSKA (reference sequence). This CDR3 reads CSAMGPRELAKNIQYF.

V is TRBV10-2 and J is TRBJ2-5. CDR1 and CDR2 (germline): WSHSY, SAAADI. The CDR3 runs 15 residues. CDR3 in amino acids: CASSEKELYQETQYF.

The V call is TRBV4-3, the J call TRBJ1-2; TCRdb lists TRBD1, though no DNA is available to test this call. Germline V gene sequence: CDR1 LGHNA, CDR2 YSLEER. The CDR3 totals 16 residues. The chain's CDR3 is CASSQDPRGADYGYTF.

The chain recombines TRBV11-3 with TRBJ2-5; TCRdb selects TRBD2, and the lack of DNA leaves this call unchecked. The germline gives CDR1 SGHNT, CDR2 YENEEA. The CDR3 runs 15 residues. The CDR3 spells CASSFTKRGQETQYF.

The chain links TRBV9 to TRBJ1-1; TCRdb names TRBD1, which stays unverified in the absence of DNA. The CDR3 extends over 15 amino acids. CDR1 and CDR2 (germline): SGDLS, YYNGEE. The CDR3 loop reads CASSAKPGKNTEAFF. The variable domain in full, with the rest retrieved from reference TRBV9 and TRBJ1-1, is DSGVTQTPKHLITATGQRVTLRCSPRSGDLSVYWYQQSLDQGLQFLIQYYNGEERAKGNILERFSAQQFPDLHSELNLSSLELGDSALYFCASSAKPGKNTEAFFGQGTRLTVV.

This chain's CDR3 is CASSLALMRGYTF. The J gene is TRBJ1-2, the V gene TRBV7-6. The CDR3 covers 13 residues. Germline-derived CDR1 and CDR2 are SGHVS and FNYEAQ.

V gene TRBV5-1 combines with J gene TRBJ2-1; TCRdb calls TRBD1, which cannot be checked without DNA. Germline V gene lookup returns CDR1 SGHRS and CDR2 YFSETQ. CDR3 length: 14 residues. CDR3 region: CASRRGSRGNEQFF.

The gene calls are TRBV29-1 and TRBJ1-2; the TRBD1 assignment by TCRdb is unverifiable without DNA. The V gene's germline CDR1 is SQVTM and CDR2 ANQGSEA. This CDR3 region has 15 residues. The CDR3: CSVEDLDRGQGGYTF.

The chain couples TRBV2 to TRBJ2-3; TCRdb's D call of TRBD1 is untestable without DNA. This CDR3 has 14 residues. Per the germline V gene, CDR1 is SNHLY and CDR2 is FYNNEI. Here the CDR3 reads CASRWTGAADTQYF.